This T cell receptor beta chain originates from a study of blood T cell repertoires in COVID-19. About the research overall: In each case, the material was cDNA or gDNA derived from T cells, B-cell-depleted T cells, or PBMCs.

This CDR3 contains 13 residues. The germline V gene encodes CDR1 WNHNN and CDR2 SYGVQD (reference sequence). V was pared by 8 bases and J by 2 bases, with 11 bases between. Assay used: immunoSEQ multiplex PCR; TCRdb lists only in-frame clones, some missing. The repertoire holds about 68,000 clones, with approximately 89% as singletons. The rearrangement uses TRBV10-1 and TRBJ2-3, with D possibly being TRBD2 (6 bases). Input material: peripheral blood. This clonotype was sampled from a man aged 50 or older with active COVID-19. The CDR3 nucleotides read TGCGCCAGCGCACGGGGGATCACAGATACGCAGTATTTT. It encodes CASARGITDTQYF.